Listed below are T cell receptor beta chains from one sample, sequenced in a study of cytomegalovirus exposure and HLA in healthy donors. Libraries were prepared by immunoSEQ multiplex PCR; TCRdb keeps only in-frame clonotypes and omits some of them. The sample has some 140,000 clones, 80% to 90% seen once. Sequencing input: PBMCs. The receptors stem from a woman aged 30 to 39 in good health and CMV-seronegative. Each CDR3 is given with its conserved first and last residue. The order of the fields is J gene, D gene, V gene, clone size, CDR3 DNA, CDR3 protein. A D gene is named only where the DNA matches it firmly. Not all rows give a size; the values are once, few, many and, for expanded clones, a class.

TRBJ1-2 TRBD1 TRBV28 NA TGTGCCAGCAGTCCGATGACAGGGGGCGCTTCCTACTATGGCTACACCTTC CASSPMTGGASYYGYTF
TRBJ2-3 TRBD2 TRBV9 NA TGTGCCTCCTCGACAGCGGGGCGGGCTACGCAGTATTTT CASSTAGRATQYF
TRBJ1-2 NA TRBV9 NA TGTGCCAGCAGCTCCCAAGTGGGGGGGAACTATGGCTACACCTTC CASSSQVGGNYGYTF
TRBJ1-1 NA TRBV2 NA TGTGCCAGCAGTGAAGTCGGGTCTATTGGCACTGAAGCTTTCTTT CASSEVGSIGTEAFF
TRBJ1-2 TRBD1 TRBV7-2 NA TGTGCCAGCAGCCATACAGGGGGCTATTGGGACGGCTACACCTTC CASSHTGGYWDGYTF
TRBJ1-2 NA TRBV6-1 NA TGTGCCAGCAGCTCCGGCGGGGGGGGTGTCTATGGCTACACCTTC CASSSGGGGVYGYTF
TRBJ1-4 NA TRBV19 NA TGTGCCAGTGCTTCACACAGCACCAGGAATGAAAAACTGTTTTTT CASASHSTRNEKLFF
TRBJ2-1 NA TRBV11-2 once TGTGCCAGCAGCTTATCTGTAGCGGACAATGAGCAGTTCTTC CASSLSVADNEQFF
TRBJ2-7 NA TRBV9 NA TGTGCCAGCAGCGTAGGAGCGGACTCCTACGAGCAGTACTTC CASSVGADSYEQYF
TRBJ1-6 NA TRBV19 few TGTGCCAGTAGTATAGTGGGGGGAAGAGATAATTCACCCCTCCACTTT CASSIVGGRDNSPLHF
TRBJ1-3 NA TRBV21-1 NA TGTGCCAGCAGCTCAAACACAAACTCTGGAAACACCATATATTTT CASSSNTNSGNTIYF
TRBJ1-2 TRBD1 TRBV28 once TGTGCCAGTGGCGGGACAGGTGGCTACACCTTC CASGGTGGYTF
TRBJ1-3 NA TRBV7-8 NA TGTGCCAGCAGCGGCCTAGGGGGTGGCTCTGGAAACACCATATATTTT CASSGLGGGSGNTIYF
TRBJ1-3 NA TRBV5-1 NA TGCGCCAGCAGCTTGATGGAGGGTTTGGGCGACATATATTTT CASSLMEGLGDIYF
TRBJ1-2 NA TRBV28 NA TGTGCCAGCAGCTCCCCCGGGACAACCAACTATGGCTACACCTTC CASSSPGTTNYGYTF
TRBJ2-1 NA TRBV11-3 NA TGTGCCAGCAGCAAGGTCGGGGATTACAATGAGCAGTTCTTC CASSKVGDYNEQFF
TRBJ1-1 NA TRBV5-6 NA TGTGCCAGCAGCACTACCAAAAGCATGAACACTGAAGCTTTCTTT CASSTTKSMNTEAFF
TRBJ1-2 NA TRBV5-1 NA TGCGCCAGCAGCTTAACAGGATACTATGGCTACACCTTC CASSLTGYYGYTF
TRBJ2-5 NA TRBV27 NA TGTGCCAGCAGTCCCCCCGGGGTCCAAGAGACCCAGTACTTC CASSPPGVQETQYF
TRBJ1-3 NA TRBV18 NA TGTGCCAGCTCACCACCGGTCCAGGGTATCTCTGGAAACACCATATATTTT CASSPPVQGISGNTIYF
TRBJ1-5 TRBD1 TRBV6-5 NA TGTGCCAGCAGTTACCCAGGGGGGACTCAGCCCCAGCATTTT CASSYPGGTQPQHF
TRBJ2-7 TRBD1 TRBV13 NA TGTGCCAGCAGTCATACCGGGACAGGGACCTACGAGCAGTACTTC CASSHTGTGTYEQYF
TRBJ1-2 NA TRBV10-1 NA TGCGCCAGCAGTGAGTCCAGGGGCTATGGCTACACCTTC CASSESRGYGYTF
TRBJ2-1 NA TRBV7-2 NA TGTGCCAGCAGCTTGAGGGGGGGCCTCACTGAGCAGTTCTTC CASSLRGGLTEQFF
TRBJ1-1 NA TRBV6-5 NA TGTGCCAGCAGTTACGGACAGACGAACACTGAAGCTTTCTTT CASSYGQTNTEAFF
TRBJ2-7 TRBD1 TRBV5-1 NA TGCGCCAGCAGCGCCGGGACAGGATACGAGCAGTACTTC CASSAGTGYEQYF
TRBJ2-7 NA TRBV7-2 NA TGTGCCAGCAGCTTAGGGTCTAGGCCAGGGGCAGGGTACGAGCAGTACTTC CASSLGSRPGAGYEQYF
TRBJ1-5 TRBD1 TRBV30 NA TGTGCCTGGAGTCTCCCCGGGACAGGGAACCAGCCCCAGCATTTT CAWSLPGTGNQPQHF
TRBJ1-5 NA TRBV7-2 few TGTGCCAGCAGCGTGTATAGCAATCAGCCCCAGCATTTT CASSVYSNQPQHF
TRBJ1-2 NA TRBV19 NA TGTGCCAGTAGTCAAAACTATGGCTACACCTTC CASSQNYGYTF
TRBJ1-5 NA TRBV28 NA TGTGCCAGCAGTAACGCCAATCGAGGCGCGGGTCAGCCCCAGCATTTT CASSNANRGAGQPQHF
TRBJ2-6 NA TRBV27 NA TGTGCCAGCAGTTTAATAGGGGATGGGGGGGCCAACGTCCTGACTTTC CASSLIGDGGANVLTF
TRBJ1-3 NA TRBV5-5 NA TGTGCCAGCAGTTCCGAAGTAACAGGGCTCAACGGAAACACCATATATTTT CASSSEVTGLNGNTIYF
TRBJ2-5 TRBD1 TRBV19 NA TGTGCCAGTAGTATGGGACAGGGCCGAGAGACCCAGTACTTC CASSMGQGRETQYF
TRBJ2-7 NA TRBV6-6 NA TGTGCCAGCAGTAAGGACAGCTCCTACGAGCAGTACTTC CASSKDSSYEQYF
TRBJ2-1 NA TRBV10-1 once TGCGCCAGCAGTAGGGGGAACAATGAGCAGTTCTTC CASSRGNNEQFF
TRBJ1-6 TRBD1 TRBV19 NA TGTGCCAGTAAGGGACAGTGGACCTATAATTCACCCCTCCACTTT CASKGQWTYNSPLHF
TRBJ1-2 NA TRBV5-6 NA TGTGCCAGCAGCTTGGCCCGGGCCTACCCGGGAGGCTACACCTTC CASSLARAYPGGYTF
TRBJ2-1 NA TRBV6-5 NA TGTGCCAGCAGTTACCCCCAGAACAATGAGCAGTTCTTC CASSYPQNNEQFF
TRBJ1-2 TRBD1 TRBV7-9 many TGTGCCAGCAGCTTTGGACAGGGTGTTGATTGGTACACCTTC CASSFGQGVDWYTF
TRBJ2-1 TRBD2 TRBV2 NA TGTGCCAGCAGGGGGGAGCGGGGGGGTAAGAATGAGCAGTTCTTC CASRGERGGKNEQFF
TRBJ2-2 TRBD1 TRBV4-1 NA TGCGCCAGCAGCCAAGTGGGACAGGGGCCCGGGGAGCTGTTTTTT CASSQVGQGPGELFF
TRBJ2-1 NA TRBV7-9 NA TGTGCCAGCAGCCCCTATAGTCCCAATGAGCAGTTCTTC CASSPYSPNEQFF
TRBJ1-2 TRBD1 TRBV10-3 NA TGTGCCATCAGTGACCCAGAACGCGACAGGGAGGCCGTCGGGGATGGCTACACCTTC CAISDPERDREAVGDGYTF
TRBJ2-7 NA TRBV19 NA TGTGCCAGTAGTCCCCGTGCTCTCGGCGAGCAGTACTTC CASSPRALGEQYF
TRBJ2-6 NA TRBV6-1 once TGTGCCAGCAGTGACGGGACATTTTTTTCTGGGGCCAACGTCCTGACTTTC CASSDGTFFSGANVLTF
TRBJ1-1 TRBD1 TRBV6-6 NA TGTGCCAGCAGTCGACAGGGAAACACTGAAGCTTTCTTT CASSRQGNTEAFF
TRBJ2-5 TRBD1 TRBV29-1 NA TGCAGCGTTGGGTCAGGGGGCCAGACCCAGTACTTC CSVGSGGQTQYF
TRBJ2-3 TRBD2 TRBV7-8 NA TGTGCCAGCAGGTCGGGGCTAGCGGGGGAAACAGATACGCAGTATTTT CASRSGLAGETDTQYF
TRBJ1-1 TRBD1 TRBV29-1 once TGCAGCGTCCAGGGCTCAGGGGGCAACACTGAAGCTTTCTTT CSVQGSGGNTEAFF
TRBJ1-2 NA TRBV11-2 once TGTGCCAGCAGCCCCGGGAGGGGGACCTACTATGGCTACACCTTC CASSPGRGTYYGYTF
TRBJ1-6 TRBD1 TRBV10-3 NA TGTGCCATCAAAGCCGGGACAGGGAACACCGTTCTAGCCCTCCACTTT CAIKAGTGNTVLALHF
TRBJ2-3 TRBD2 TRBV7-3 NA TGTGCCAGCAGCCCCCAGGGACTAGCGGGGGTCACAGATACGCAGTATTTT CASSPQGLAGVTDTQYF
TRBJ2-3 NA TRBV5-1 NA TGCGCCAGCAGCTTGGCCTTACTAGCAGACGGAGATACGCAGTATTTT CASSLALLADGDTQYF
TRBJ1-3 NA TRBV9 NA TGTGCCAGCAGCGTAGGCCCGAGCTCTGGAAACACCATATATTTT CASSVGPSSGNTIYF
TRBJ2-3 NA TRBV5-4 NA TGTGCCAGCAGCTCAGGAATACAGGGACCTACGCAGTATTTT CASSSGIQGPTQYF
TRBJ2-7 TRBD2 TRBV7-6 once TGTGCCAGCAGCCCCACTAGCGGGGTACCCTACGAGCAGTACTTC CASSPTSGVPYEQYF
TRBJ2-5 NA TRBV5-1 NA TGCGCCAGCAGCTTGGGTCCTCAAGAGACCCAGTACTTC CASSLGPQETQYF
TRBJ1-2 TRBD1 TRBV6-4 NA TGTGCCAGCAGTGCCCAGGGACAGGGGGCGAGTGGCTACACCTTC CASSAQGQGASGYTF